Listed below are T cell receptor beta chains from one sample, sequenced in a study of prognosis after radiotherapy for stage I lung cancer. Using its own MiXCR run on the multiplex PCR reads, TCRdb lists one record per CDR3 protein. The sample carries about 59,000 distinct CDR3 sequences, about 25% recorded once. The source material was PBMCs, sampled before or after stereotactic body radiation therapy (not recorded which). The receptors come from a donor of 50 years or more with non-small cell lung cancer. The CDR3 runs from the conserved cysteine through the conserved F or W. Fields, in order: clone size, V gene, J gene, D gene, CDR3 protein, CDR3 DNA. The D gene is left open where the match is weak. Sizes are listed as once, few, many, or a class for an expanded clone.

many,TRBV20-1,TRBJ1-2,-,CSAGLRVGYTF,TGCAGTGCTGGCCTAAGGGTTGGCTACACCTTC
many,TRBV18,TRBJ1-6,-,CASSQLGYSPLHF,TGTGCCAGCTCCCAGCTGGGCTATTCACCCCTCCACTTT
many,TRBV19,TRBJ2-2,-,CASSRAGVGTGELFF,TGTGCCAGTAGTAGGGCAGGGGTGGGCACCGGGGAGCTGTTTTTT
many,TRBV2,TRBJ1-1,-,CASSALGGGGGTEAFF,TGTGCCAGCAGTGCGCTAGGTGGAGGGGGTGGGACTGAAGCTTTCTTT
many,TRBV20-1,TRBJ2-1,-,CSASDNEQFF,TGCAGTGCTAGTGACAATGAGCAGTTCTTC
many,TRBV4-3,TRBJ2-2,-,CASSQDRFTGELFF,TGCGCCAGCAGCCAAGACAGATTTACCGGGGAGCTGTTTTTT
many,TRBV30,TRBJ1-2,-,CAWNPRGRRIYGYTF,TGTGCCTGGAACCCGAGGGGAAGGCGCATCTATGGCTACACCTTC
few,TRBV5-1,TRBJ2-2,TRBD2,CATPGGGTGELFF,TGCGCCACCCCCGGGGGGGGGACCGGGGAGCTGTTTTTT
many,TRBV9,TRBJ2-3,-,CASSVGASEDTDTQYF,TGTGCCAGCAGCGTAGGGGCTAGCGAAGACACAGATACGCAGTATTTT
many,TRBV28,TRBJ1-1,TRBD1,CATWTGRKLSTEAFF,TGTGCCACCTGGACAGGGAGGAAGTTGAGCACTGAAGCTTTCTTT
many,TRBV14,TRBJ2-6,-,CASSQGPSGANVLTF,TGTGCCAGCAGCCAGGGACCCTCTGGGGCCAACGTCCTGACTTTC
many,TRBV19,TRBJ1-5,-,CASTRTAYQPQHF,TGTGCCAGTACGAGGACGGCCTATCAGCCCCAGCATTTT
many,TRBV28,TRBJ1-2,TRBD1,CASSLRQGGLTGYTF,TGTGCCAGCAGTTTACGACAGGGAGGACTGACGGGCTACACCTTC
many,TRBV7-2,TRBJ2-2,TRBD2,CASSITSGYTGELFF,TGTGCCAGCAGCATCACTAGCGGATACACCGGGGAGCTGTTTTTT
many,TRBV5-1,TRBJ2-7,-,CASSPDNSYEQYF,TGCGCCAGCAGCCCGGACAACTCCTACGAGCAGTACTTC
once,TRBV5-1,TRBJ2-7,TRBD1,CARSLDGTVSCEQYF,TGCGCCAGAAGCTTGGACGGGACAGTCTCCTGCGAGCAGTACTTC
many,TRBV19,TRBJ1-1,TRBD1,CASSMAGTGGFDTEAFF,TGTGCCAGTAGTATGGCCGGGACAGGGGGCTTCGACACTGAAGCTTTCTTT
many,TRBV29-1,TRBJ1-5,-,CSVTVGSADSNQPQHF,TGCAGCGTTACTGTGGGCAGTGCAGATAGCAATCAGCCCCAGCATTTT
many,TRBV7-9,TRBJ1-2,-,CASSLSHNYGYTF,TGTGCCAGCAGCTTAAGTCATAACTATGGCTACACCTTC